The 8 T cell receptor beta chains presented below share a single source sample, sequenced in a study of blood T cell repertoires in COVID-19. Sequenced by immunoSEQ multiplex PCR; TCRdb stores in-frame clones only, minus some. The repertoire has about 140,000 clones, about 86% of them found once; the top ten carry 8.6%. The sequenced sample was peripheral blood. These TCRs come from a woman in her forties or fifties with active or convalescent COVID-19.

The chain joins TRBV7-9 to TRBJ2-1; tentative D call: TRBD2 (5 bases). CDR1 and CDR2 from the germline V gene are SEHNR and FQNEAQ (reference sequence). The CDR3 sequence is 13 residues long. The V gene lost 5 bases and the J gene lost 5 bases, with 10 bases spanning the gap. The CDR3 loop reads CASSQSGDNEQFF. The CDR3 nucleotides read TGTGCCAGCAGCCAGAGCGGCGACAATGAGCAGTTCTTC.

The chain couples TRBV2 to TRBJ2-1, with 10 bases lining up with TRBD1. The junction had 4 bases not matched to a gene; V was cut back by 6 bases and J by 2 bases. From germline, CDR1 is SNHLY and CDR2 FYNNEI. CDR3 size: 15 residues. CDR3: CASSSGTGAYNEQFF. CDR3 nucleotide sequence: TGTGCCAGCAGCTCCGGGACAGGGGCCTACAATGAGCAGTTCTTC. The full variable domain, its missing parts supplied by reference TRBV2 and TRBJ2-1, is EPEVTQTPSHQVTQMGQEVILRCVPISNHLYFYWYRQILGQKVEFLVSFYNNEISEKSEIFDDQFSVERPDGSNFTLKIRSTKLEDSAMYFCASSSGTGAYNEQFFGPGTRLTVL.

This rearrangement joins TRBV4-2 to TRBJ1-2, with D perhaps matching TRBD1 (5 bases). Looked up from germline, CDR1 is LGHNA and CDR2 is YNFKEQ. The CDR3 covers 16 residues. The V end was cut by 1 base, the J end by 4 bases, with 16 bases between. CDR3 sequence reads: CASSQVGREGIYGYTF. The CDR3 DNA follows: TGTGCCAGCAGCCAAGTTGGCAGGGAAGGAATCTATGGCTACACCTTC.

V usage is TRBV6-5 and J usage is TRBJ2-1, with 9 bases that match TRBD1. Germline assignment: CDR1 MNHEY and CDR2 SVGAGI. V dropped 4 bases and J dropped 7; count of bases not matched to a gene: 8. The CDR3 totals 15 residues. The CDR3 sequence: CASSLQGARGNEQFF. The CDR3 DNA reads as TGTGCCAGCAGTTTACAGGGGGCAAGGGGTAATGAGCAGTTCTTC.

This chain uses TRBV3-1 (or the pseudogene TRBV3-2) with TRBJ2-3, with 14 nucleotides matching TRBD2. V shed 4 bases, J shed 3 bases, and the junction held 6 bases outside the gene matches. The CDR3 is made up of 17 amino acids. In germline, CDR1 is LGHDT, CDR2 YNNKEL (reference sequence). CDR3 protein: CASSPPGLAGVTDTQYF. In DNA, the CDR3 is TGTGCCAGCAGCCCGCCGGGACTAGCGGGAGTGACAGATACGCAGTATTTT.

This sequence joins TRBV18 and TRBJ1-2, with D uncertain. Germline CDR1 is KGHSH and CDR2 is LQKENI. Trimming took off 3 bases at V and 8 bases at J, with 13 bases between the two ends. The CDR3 has 13 amino acids. CDR3 nucleotide sequence: TGTGCCAGCTCACCCGGGAACCTATGGGGCTACACCTTC. Its translation is CASSPGNLWGYTF.

This clone came up many times. The V and J genes are TRBV19 and TRBJ2-1, with TRBD2 matching 9 bases. The CDR3 has 16 amino acids. CDR1 and CDR2 from the germline V gene are LNHDA and SQIVND (reference sequence). V dropped 1 base and J dropped 10; count of bases not matched to a gene: 11. DNA of the CDR3: TGTGCCAGTAGTATAGGAGGCGGGGGGGCAGGTGGAGAGCAGTTCTTC. It yields the protein CASSIGGGGAGGEQFF.

The chain recombines TRBV7-9 with TRBJ1-4; TRBD1 matches 9 bases. The CDR3 length is 16 residues. Looked up from germline, CDR1 is SEHNR and CDR2 is FQNEAQ (reference sequence). V gave up 1 base and J gave up 7 bases; unmatched junction bases: 7. In DNA form, the CDR3 reads TGTGCCAGCAGCTTAGGGGGACAGGGTAGTACTGAAAAACTGTTTTTT. This encodes CASSLGGQGSTEKLFF.